This T cell receptor beta chain stems from a study of beta chain features in type 1 diabetes. In the case of this clone: Its specificity is unknown.

Germline V gene lookup returns CDR1 SGHTA and CDR2 FQGTGA. CDR3 size: 13 residues. V lost 4 bases and J 2 bases, leaving 8 bases between the germline ends. Study findings and constraints: A pattern of fewer insertions and more deletions at VDJ junctions was seen in type 1 diabetes patients.

The isolated RNA, all of it, was reverse transcribed, so expressed TCRB transcripts were what got sequenced. TCRdb keeps only in-frame clones here, not all; method: immunoSEQ multiplex PCR. The data hold around 430,000 clones, with approximately 30% observed a single time. The sequence was collected from a young man in good health. The chain uses TRBV7-3 and TRBJ1-1; TRBD1 is a possible D gene (5 bases). Sequencing input: naive CD4+ T cells from blood. The CDR3 bases are TGTGCCAGCAGCTCAGGGTATAACACTGAAGCTTTCTTT. Its translation: CASSSGYNTEAFF.